This TCR beta chain was sequenced for a study of blood T cell repertoires in COVID-19. Study overall: The samples span acute and convalescent COVID-19 from the United States, Italy and Spain. Nucleic acid was either cDNA or gDNA, and it came from T cells, B-cell-depleted T cells, or PBMCs.

Authors' processing steps: For nucleated cells, counts were estimated from reference gene primer amplification. TCRdb's table, derived via immunoSEQ multiplex PCR, lists solely in-frame clones and lacks some. The DNA gave D and trimming, while V, J and clone size come from that table. The sample holds roughly 350,000 clones, 85% seen once. The origin of this receptor is a woman aged 18-29 years with acute or convalescent COVID-19. The sequenced sample was peripheral blood.

Here the CDR3 reads CASQAGGGSPLHF. The CDR3 DNA reads as TGTGCCAGCCAAGCGGGTGGGGGTTCACCCCTCCACTTT. The V and J genes are TRBV6-5 and TRBJ1-6; TRBD1 might be the D (5 bases). The length of the CDR3 is 13 residues. V gave up 8 bases and J gave up 9 bases, with 14 bases separating them. From germline, CDR1 is MNHEY and CDR2 SVGAGI.